The entry that follows covers one T cell receptor (beta chain) sequence. What it binds is not known. V trimming: 5 bases; J trimming: 10 bases; junction bases outside the gene matches: 17. The CDR3 loop spans 16 amino acids. Germline CDR1 and CDR2: SGHVS and FNYEAQ. Second-dose timings of about 4 or about 12 weeks were pooled. This sample is drawn from a study of T cell responses to AZD1222 COVID-19 vaccine. General study findings and limits: Mapped onto spike, vaccine-associated CD4 TCRs spanned it and were dominant at 160-218 and 743-854. The sample set comprised mostly white British donors with more females, and clonal diversity was possibly underestimated.

Libraries were prepared by immunoSEQ multiplex PCR; TCRdb keeps only in-frame clonotypes and omits some of them. Of 110,000 or so clones listed, roughly 91% are singletons. The sample here was peripheral blood, taken 28 days after the second AZD1222 dose. V and J are TRBV7-6 and TRBJ1-1; 9 positions agree with TRBD1. This TCR was sampled from an adult who received the AZD1222 COVID-19 vaccine. The CDR3 DNA reads TGTGCCAGCAGCCCAGACCGGGACAGGGACTTTTCGTCAGCTTTCTTT. This translates into CASSPDRDRDFSSAFF.